The rows below give T cell receptor beta chains drawn from one sample of a study of blood T cells in healthy people across ages. One entry per CDR3 protein, called by TCRdb with MiXCR from the 5' RACE reads. The table lists roughly 1,500,000 distinct CDR3 sequences, approximately 32% of them singletons. The source material was blood. These receptors all stem from a woman in her twenties or thirties in good health. Both conserved end residues are part of each CDR3. Each record gives: clone size, V gene, D gene, J gene, CDR3 protein, CDR3 DNA. D genes are given only for firm matches. Clone size is shown for a subset of rows, as once, few, many or a class of expanded clone.

NA	TRBV7-2	TRBD2	TRBJ2-5	CASSSRTSGNRETQYF	TGTGCCAGCAGCTCCAGGACTAGCGGGAATAGAGAGACCCAGTACTTC
NA	TRBV2	NA	TRBJ2-7	CASSEAGYSYEQYF	TGCGCCAGCAGCGAAGCAGGGTACTCCTACGAGCAGTACTTC
few	TRBV24-1	TRBD2	TRBJ2-5	CAASEPSGMGETQYF	TGTGCCGCCAGTGAGCCTAGCGGGATGGGAGAGACCCAGTACTTC
NA	TRBV7-6	NA	TRBJ2-1	CASSLLDYSTLNEQFF	TGTGCCAGCAGCCTTCTGGACTACTCCACCCTCAATGAGCAGTTCTTC
NA	TRBV20-1	TRBD2	TRBJ2-2	CSARAGGSMSTGELFF	TGCAGTGCGCGAGCGGGAGGGTCCATGAGCACCGGGGAGCTGTTTTTT
NA	TRBV5-6	TRBD2	TRBJ2-3	CASRPSGGATDTQYF	TGTGCCAGCAGGCCCAGCGGGGGGGCGACAGATACGCAGTATTTT
NA	TRBV24-1	NA	TRBJ1-5	CATRSQENQPQHF	TGTGCCACCAGATCACAGGAAAATCAGCCCCAGCATTTT
NA	TRBV18	NA	TRBJ2-7	CASSPRITAGEQYF	TGTGCCAGCTCACCACGTATCACGGCCGGCGAGCAGTACTTC
few	TRBV27	NA	TRBJ2-7	CASSFRGPVDEQYF	TGTGCCAGCAGTTTTCGAGGCCCGGTGGACGAGCAGTACTTC
few	TRBV11-2	NA	TRBJ2-7	CASSLGHGGEQYF	TGTGCCAGCAGCTTAGGCCACGGGGGCGAGCAGTACTTC
NA	TRBV3-1	TRBD1	TRBJ1-5	CASSHTGGDQPQHF	TGTGCCAGCAGCCATACAGGGGGGGATCAGCCCCAGCATTTT
NA	TRBV7-9	TRBD1	TRBJ2-2	CASSLRSIRDRVTGELFF	TGTGCCAGCAGCTTACGCAGCATCCGGGACAGGGTCACCGGGGAGCTGTTTTTT
few	TRBV3-1	NA	TRBJ1-1	CASSQDRRGTEAFF	TGTGCCAGCAGCCAAGACCGTAGGGGCACTGAAGCTTTCTTT
NA	TRBV11-2	TRBD2	TRBJ2-5	CASSLGPAGGAETQYF	TGTGCCAGCAGCTTAGGGCCAGCGGGAGGCGCGGAGACCCAGTACTTC
NA	TRBV5-1	TRBD1	TRBJ1-2	CASSLAQGALRGYTF	TGCGCCAGCAGCTTGGCACAGGGGGCTTTGCGTGGCTACACCTTC
few	TRBV12-3/TRBV12-4	NA	TRBJ2-3	CASTFRSTDTQYF	TGTGCCAGCACCTTCCGTAGCACAGATACGCAGTATTTT
NA	TRBV20-1	NA	TRBJ2-3	CSARTLGPSESTDTQYF	TGCAGTGCTCGGACCCTGGGGCCCTCAGAATCCACAGATACGCAGTATTTT
many	TRBV12-3/TRBV12-4	NA	TRBJ2-3	CASSLNKDTQYF	TGTGCCAGCAGCCTAAACAAAGATACGCAGTATTTT
few	TRBV9	TRBD2	TRBJ2-1	CASSVGLADNFFSYNEQFF	TGTGCCAGCAGCGTAGGTCTAGCGGATAACTTTTTCTCCTACAATGAGCAGTTCTTC
NA	TRBV20-1	NA	TRBJ1-2	CSARDPGRVYGYTF	TGCAGTGCTAGAGACCCCGGAAGAGTCTATGGCTACACCTTC
NA	TRBV3-1	TRBD1	TRBJ1-6	CASSHPQGNSPLHF	TGTGCCAGCAGCCACCCACAGGGGAATTCACCCCTCCACTTT
NA	TRBV2	NA	TRBJ1-5	CATKDGTLTPKDQPQHF	TGTGCCACCAAAGACGGGACTCTTACCCCTAAAGATCAGCCCCAGCATTTT
NA	TRBV3-1	NA	TRBJ1-1	CASSQLEGNTEAFF	TGTGCCAGCAGCCAACTAGAGGGAAACACTGAAGCTTTCTTT
few	TRBV28	NA	TRBJ2-5	CASSPRPMGVRETQYF	TGTGCCAGCAGCCCCAGGCCGATGGGGGTCCGGGAGACCCAGTACTTC
few	TRBV7-9	NA	TRBJ1-1	CASSLGGLVTEAFF	TGTGCCAGCAGCTTAGGGGGGCTCGTCACTGAAGCTTTCTTT
NA	TRBV6-1	NA	TRBJ2-5	CASSPFPGGTQYF	TGTGCCAGCAGTCCTTTTCCCGGGGGGACCCAGTACTTC
NA	TRBV27	TRBD1	TRBJ1-2	CASRPDRGRSGYTF	TGTGCCAGCAGACCTGACAGGGGGCGATCTGGCTACACCTTC
NA	TRBV6-1	NA	TRBJ2-5	CASRPTGAGSQYF	TGTGCCAGCAGACCTACCGGGGCCGGATCCCAGTACTTC
once	TRBV18	TRBD1	TRBJ1-2	CASSRGTGSLDGYTF	TGTGCCAGCTCGCGAGGGACAGGGAGCCTTGATGGCTACACCTTC
NA	TRBV27	NA	TRBJ1-2	CASGTGQPYGYTF	TGTGCCAGCGGCACCGGACAGCCCTATGGCTACACCTTC
few	TRBV15	NA	TRBJ2-3	CATSRTPLTGTQYF	TGTGCCACCAGCAGAACCCCCCTAACAGGAACGCAGTATTTT
NA	TRBV15	NA	TRBJ2-2	CATAYPRENTGELFF	TGTGCCACCGCTTACCCAAGAGAGAACACCGGGGAGCTGTTTTTT
many	TRBV29-1	NA	TRBJ2-7	CSVTSHLEQYF	TGCAGCGTTACCTCACACCTTGAGCAGTACTTC
few	TRBV14	TRBD1	TRBJ2-4	CASSSLTGGAGNIQYF	TGTGCCAGCAGCTCGTTGACAGGGGGCGCGGGGAACATTCAGTACTTC
NA	TRBV12-3/TRBV12-4	NA	TRBJ2-3	CASSPQQGTPDTQYF	TGTGCCAGCAGTCCTCAACAGGGAACCCCAGATACGCAGTATTTT